This section outlines one TCR beta chain sequence together with its context. This record comes from a study of blood T cell repertoires in COVID-19. Background on the study: The analysed material was cDNA or gDNA that came from T cells, B-cell-depleted T cells, or PBMCs.

Per the authors' pipeline: Counts of nucleated cells, estimated from reference gene primer amplification, were obtained. The table came from immunoSEQ multiplex PCR; TCRdb's copy has only in-frame clones and leaves some out. Clone size and the V and J calls come from that table; the DNA yielded D and trimming. Here the sample spans about 330,000 clones, more than 90% being singletons. Trimming took 4 bases from V and 3 from J, leaving 10 bases between them. Germline CDR1 SGHNT, CDR2 YENEEA. The CDR3 is made up of 15 amino acids. This chain uses TRBV11-3 with TRBJ2-6; tentative D call: TRBD2 (5 bases). This sequence was found in a woman in her 30s who had recovered from COVID-19. Sequencing input: PBMCs or T cells enriched from blood (not recorded which). The CDR3 DNA is TGTGCCAGCAGCTCGAGGGAAGGTGGGGCCAACGTCCTGACTTTC. Amino acids: CASSSREGGANVLTF.